The entry that follows covers one TCR beta chain sequence. The CDR3 totals 14 residues. V shed 4 bases and J shed 6 bases, with 13 bases lying between them. Germline CDR1 reads LGHDT; CDR2 reads YNNKEL (reference sequence). Per the original methods: Scientists estimated how many nucleated cells there were by amplifying reference gene primers. Profiling relied on immunoSEQ multiplex PCR, and the TCRdb table lists in-frame clones only, not all of them. V and J calls and clone size follow that table, whereas D and trimming were derived from the DNA. Altogether fewer than 15,000 clones are present, approximately 84% being singletons, with the ten largest covering 28%. This entry belongs to a study of blood T cell repertoires in COVID-19.

The chain carries TRBV3-1 (or the pseudogene TRBV3-2) and TRBJ1-5; D uncertain. Sequencing used peripheral blood. The clonotype originates from a human donor in a cohort sampled during active COVID-19. The CDR3 loop is CASSRTSEGQPQHF. Here the CDR3 DNA reads TGTGCCAGCAGCCGCACGAGCGAGGGTCAGCCCCAGCATTTT.